This T cell receptor (beta chain) was recorded in a study of beta chain features in type 1 diabetes. General study findings and limits: Moderate but significant shortening of TCRB CDR3s was recorded in all four CD4+ subsets from Type 1 diabetes patients. Patients with type 1 diabetes carried fewer insertions and had more deletions at their VDJ junctions.

Trimming cost V 7 bases and J 3 bases; bases outside gene matches: 13. Per the germline V gene, CDR1 is LNHDA and CDR2 is SQIVND (reference sequence). The CDR3 sequence is 18 residues long. Of note for this clone: Its antigen is not known.

Reverse transcribing all isolated RNA meant expressed TCRB transcripts were sequenced. Some clones are missing from TCRdb's copy, which holds only in-frame ones; the method was immunoSEQ multiplex PCR. Of some 22,000 clones listed, 50% to 60% were seen once; the top ten hold around 0.4%. J is TRBJ1-5 and V is TRBV19; TRBD1 aligns across 12 bases. Sample: stem cell memory CD4+ T cells from blood. The origin of this receptor is a man younger than 35 with type 1 diabetes. In DNA, the CDR3 is TGTGCCAGTAACTTCGGGACAGGGGGCCGAGGGCCCAATCAGCCCCAGCATTTT. As protein: CASNFGTGGRGPNQPQHF.